Reported below is one T cell receptor beta chain. The antigen remains unidentified. Other DNA sequences in the sample encode the same CDR3. Using immunoSEQ multiplex PCR, the repertoire was profiled, and TCRdb retains in-frame clones only, with some absent. Among about 68,000 clones listed, 90% were seen once. The source of the sample is a study of cytotoxic CD8 clonotypes in ibrutinib-treated CLL. Study summary: Samples showed on average about 240,000 productive templates and 90,000 or so productive rearrangements. Study conclusions and caveats: Clonality rose at ibrutinib response, held steady in sustained remission, and fell toward baseline at progression. Clonotypes that were public were uncommon, and they contracted or stayed stable on treatment.

V lost 2 bases and J lost 11, with 21 bases in between. The CDR3 runs to 15 residues. Germline V gives CDR1 WSHSY, CDR2 SAAADI. The authors obtained around 2 micrograms of genomic DNA from cryopreserved PBMCs for TCR beta libraries. This receptor was obtained from a human donor with chronic lymphocytic leukemia. Sequences were derived from PBMCs, sampled after 12 months of ibrutinib treatment. The V call is TRBV10-2, the J call TRBJ1-1; D gene ambiguous. The CDR3 DNA reads TGCGCCAGCAGTGAGCCGTCCCGTCGGGAAGGGCATGCTTTCTTT. Its protein product is CASSEPSRREGHAFF.